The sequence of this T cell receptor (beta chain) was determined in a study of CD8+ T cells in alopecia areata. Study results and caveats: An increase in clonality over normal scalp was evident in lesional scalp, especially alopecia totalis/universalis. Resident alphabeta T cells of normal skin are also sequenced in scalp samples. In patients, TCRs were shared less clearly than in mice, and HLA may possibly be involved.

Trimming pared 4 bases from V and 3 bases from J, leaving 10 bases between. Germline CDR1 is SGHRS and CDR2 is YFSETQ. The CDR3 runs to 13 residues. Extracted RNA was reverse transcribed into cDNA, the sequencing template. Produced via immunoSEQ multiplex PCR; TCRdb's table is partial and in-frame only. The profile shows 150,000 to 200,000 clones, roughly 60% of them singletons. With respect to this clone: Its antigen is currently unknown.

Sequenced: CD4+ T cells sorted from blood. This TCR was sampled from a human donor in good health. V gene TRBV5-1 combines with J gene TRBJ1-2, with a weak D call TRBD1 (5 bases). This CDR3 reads CASSRTSDYGYTF. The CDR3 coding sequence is TGCGCCAGCAGCCGGACATCAGACTATGGCTACACCTTC.